Given below is one TCR beta chain in context. This clonotype was picked up a small number of times. Its antigen is still unknown. Qualities for individual bases were not recorded, and no much larger clone is one base off. The sample is drawn from a study of identical twins (dated by TCRdb to about 2016). Regarding the study in general: To test whether fetal clonotypes persist, this study deep-sequenced TCR alpha and beta repertoires from monozygotic twins, from unrelated adults of various ages, and from cord blood. To rule out contamination, the twin experiments were replicated at different times with different library preparation protocols.

The CDR3 sequence holds 11 residues, the cysteine and phenylalanine included. This entry keeps only the CDR3 DNA: 33 bases, framed from base 1. According to the germline V gene, CDR1 reads SNHLY and CDR2 reads FYNNEI. V loses 6 bases of germline sequence and J loses 6 bases, and the interval between the two ends is 7 bases. Findings and caveats that apply to the study as a whole: Zero-insertion analyses could be partly confounded by invariant T cells such as MAIT and iNKT, although diverse VJ usage argued against such confounding for most clonotypes. Because the same donors could not be followed over many years, the conclusions relied on cross-sectional statistical analysis. Excess twin sharing in beta out-of-frame sequences was weaker because fewer shared sequences lowered the signal-to-noise ratio. In monozygotic twins, recombination models systematically underestimated out-of-frame TCR alpha sharing, but the models matched the sharing seen between unrelated individuals. Fewer insertions were carried by abundant cord blood beta clonotypes; a weaker similar trend was observed in young adult naive repertoires, while no such trend was observed in memory repertoires. Compared with coincidental sharing between unrelated individuals, out-of-frame TCR alpha sequences shared between twins had an excess of sequences with low generation probability.

Libraries were constructed by 5' RACE. The instrument given in TCRdb is Illumina HiSeq 2000. Template switching added a universal primer binding site, and the final cDNA carried a unique molecular identifier that allowed TCR cDNA molecules to be counted accurately. Specific primers in the conserved constant-segment region were used to synthesize first-strand cDNA for the TCR alpha and beta chains. To control for contamination, every cDNA library was double barcoded, receiving both a SMART-Mk sample barcode and Illumina barcodes. TruSeq adapter sequences along with Illumina sample barcodes were introduced in two successive PCR steps. TCR alpha and beta cDNA libraries were sequenced on the Illumina HiSeq platform with custom primers. Processing in the source paper ran as follows. Raw reads were processed with MiGEC to extract unique molecular identifiers, and MiXCR was used to determine CDR3 positions. For each individual, recombination models were inferred using an EM algorithm with the repgenHMM and IGoR tools. The tcR package in R was used for shared clonotype analysis, with sharing normalized by the product of cloneset sizes. Out-of-frame nonproductive sequences were analyzed to study raw recombination free of thymic and clonal selection effects. Using fastp at Q25 and MiXCR, TCRdb reprocessed the public reads and kept productive beta chains. Each entry is one CDR3 protein sequence, shown with its most common DNA and genes. TCRdb, not the authors, supplied the V and J calls. Within this sample are about 240,000 distinct CDR3 sequences, with roughly 13% of them counted one time only. The top ten clonotypes cover more than 3.5% of the sample.

Every donor in the study was a healthy Caucasian. Three pairs of female monozygotic twins, all aged about 18 to 30 years, were included in the twin cohort. Miltenyi CD45RO+ enrichment and human naive T-cell isolation kits were used to isolate memory (CD45RO+) and naive T cells from PBMC. The same data also went into a second study, on yellow fever vaccine responses in identical twins. The second source states: The T cell response to vaccination in identical twins was reported by the authors to appear partly convergent and partly personalized. In the study, vaccine-responding T cell clones were precisely tracked in identical twins.

This receptor was taken from a woman aged 18-30 years in good health. Recombination linked TRBV2 to TRBJ2-3, with no confidently assigned D gene. Sequencing was performed on memory (CD45RO+) T cells sorted from blood. Read against the paper, the sample's cell subset or site label means: CD45RO+ enriched T cells. The DNA is as follows: TGTGCCAGCAGCACCCGTGATACGCAGTATTTT. Translated, this gives CASSTRDTQYF. This CDR3, with the reference TRBV2 and TRBJ2-3 proteins standing in past its ends, gives the full variable domain EPEVTQTPSHQVTQMGQEVILRCVPISNHLYFYWYRQILGQKVEFLVSFYNNEISEKSEIFDDQFSVERPDGSNFTLKIRSTKLEDSAMYFCASSTRDTQYFGPGTRLTVL.